This T cell receptor beta chain was found in a study of human T cells and chemical hapten exposure. For the study at large: In the sensitization step, 2% DPC was placed on roughly 2 cm by roughly 2 cm of upper inner arm skin.

Original processing notes: The median was roughly 95,000 TCRs per sample, ranging roughly 20,000 to 690,600. TCRdb itself ran the RACE reads through MiXCR, one entry per CDR3 protein. TCRdb, rather than the study authors, made the V and J calls. The sample carries about 140,000 distinct CDR3 sequences, about 10% recorded once. Time point reported: patch test 2, 6 weeks after DPC sensitization. Treatment defined: therapeutic diphenylcyclopropenone sensitization with weekly scalp DPC. Each patch-test visit's blood sample preceded patch application. The starting material, unfractionated whole blood, was used for total RNA extraction. V was trimmed by 4 bases and J by 6 bases, leaving 6 bases between them. CDR3 length: 11 residues. The V gene's germline CDR1 is MDHEN and CDR2 SYDVKM.

The sequence derives from a woman aged 45-65 years with alopecia areata. Some clones in this sample may be carry-over from other donors' samples. V is TRBV28 and J is TRBJ2-5; D is ambiguous. Sequences were derived from whole blood, sampled in connection with sensitization to the hapten diphenylcyclopropenone (DPC). The CDR3 sequence: CASSSPQTQYF. Written as DNA, the CDR3 is TGTGCCAGCAGTTCCCCTCAGACCCAGTACTTC.